In its sample, the clone carrying this T cell receptor (beta chain) is medium-sized. Its antigen is unidentified. The source of the sample is a study of cytomegalovirus exposure and HLA in healthy donors. The CDR3 covers 15 residues. The germline gives CDR1 MNHNS, CDR2 SASEGT. V gave up 4 bases and J gave up 8 bases, with 15 bases separating them. This PCR relied on a set of 60 Vbeta primers and 13 Jbeta primers. Assay: immunoSEQ multiplex PCR; the TCRdb copy retains only in-frame clones and omits some. The sample records some 130,000 clones, 60% to 80% being singletons. Study outcomes and limitations: Reports credit the classifier with highly specific, highly sensitive diagnosis of cytomegalovirus status.

This clonotype was obtained from an older woman in good health and CMV-seropositive. V is TRBV6-1 and J is TRBJ1-6; D is uncertain. Sequenced input: PBMCs. The CDR3 region has the DNA TGTGCCAGCAGTGGCCAAACCCTAGGAGATTCACCCCTCCACTTT. Amino acid sequence: CASSGQTLGDSPLHF.